Below, 21 T cell receptor beta chains from the same sample are listed, as sequenced in a study of shared clonotypes between healthy human individuals. Generated by immunoSEQ multiplex PCR, the TCRdb table keeps only in-frame clones and is missing some. The table includes 1.4 million or so clones, just under 99% detected once. Sequencing was performed on naive CD4+ T cells sorted from blood. Subset reported: CD45RA+ positively selected. The receptor set was obtained from a man aged 30-40 years in good health.

This chain connects TRBV19 to TRBJ2-1, with 9 positions matching TRBD2. Trimming removed 3 bases from V and 0 bases from J; junction bases left unmatched: 12. This CDR3 spans 19 amino acids. Germline V gene data show CDR1 as LNHDA and CDR2 as SQIVND (reference sequence). The CDR3 spells CASSIPTSGAPSSYNEQFF. The DNA for the CDR3 is TGTGCCAGTAGTATCCCGACTAGCGGAGCCCCCAGCTCCTACAATGAGCAGTTCTTC.

This chain uses TRBV9 with TRBJ2-7; 7 nucleotides match TRBD1. CDR1 is SGDLS, CDR2 YYNGEE, per germline. There are 15 residues in the CDR3. V lost 4 bases to trimming and J lost 2 bases; unmatched junction nucleotides: 9. The CDR3 coding sequence is TGTGCCAGCAGCCTCGGGTCAGGGGGTCCCTACGAGCAGTACTTC. Protein sequence: CASSLGSGGPYEQYF.

The chain joins TRBV29-1 to TRBJ2-5, with D possibly being TRBD1 or TRBD2 (5 bases each). CDR1 is SQVTM, CDR2 ANQGSEA, per germline. The CDR3 runs to 14 residues. V was shortened by 3 bases and J by 5 bases, with 16 bases between the two germline ends. The CDR3 reads CSVELAQGVETQYF. CDR3 DNA: TGCAGCGTTGAGTTGGCTCAGGGAGTGGAGACCCAGTACTTC.

The rearrangement joins TRBV9 to TRBJ2-3, with 8 bases lining up with TRBD2. The germline gives CDR1 SGDLS, CDR2 YYNGEE. The CDR3 has 15 amino acids. With V trimmed by 0 bases and J by 6 bases, 6 bases remained unmatched. CDR3 nucleotides: TGTGCCAGCAGCGTAGAAGCGGGAGAAGGGGATACGCAGTATTTT. This encodes CASSVEAGEGDTQYF. Drawing the rest from reference TRBV9 and TRBJ2-3, the complete variable domain is DSGVTQTPKHLITATGQRVTLRCSPRSGDLSVYWYQQSLDQGLQFLIQYYNGEERAKGNILERFSAQQFPDLHSELNLSSLELGDSALYFCASSVEAGEGDTQYFGPGTRLTVL.

V and J are TRBV5-1 and TRBJ2-7; 9 bases fit TRBD1. V lost 2 bases to trimming and J lost 1 base; unmatched junction nucleotides: 4. This CDR3 has 15 amino acids. Germline lookup yields CDR1 SGHRS and CDR2 YFSETQ. The CDR3 DNA sequence: TGCGCCAGCAGCTTACCGGGACAGGGTTCCTACGAGCAGTACTTC. Amino acid sequence: CASSLPGQGSYEQYF. Looking up the rest from reference TRBV5-1 and TRBJ2-7 gives the full variable domain: KAGVTQTPRYLIKTRGQQVTLSCSPISGHRSVSWYQQTPGQGLQFLFEYFSETQRNKGNFPGRFSGRQFSNSRSEMNVSTLELGDSALYLCASSLPGQGSYEQYFGPGTRLTVT.

The gene calls are TRBV7-9 and TRBJ2-2; 7 bases are a match to TRBD2. V lost 7 bases to trimming and J lost 3 bases; unmatched junction nucleotides: 8. The germline CDR1 and CDR2 sequences are SEHNR and FQNEAQ (reference sequence). This CDR3 is built from 15 residues. CDR3 nucleotide sequence: TGTGCCAGCACCTCCCGGGAGGCCGACACCGGGGAGCTGTTTTTT. It is translated as CASTSREADTGELFF.

The chain couples TRBV5-1 to TRBJ2-7; 9 nucleotides agree with TRBD2. The CDR3 has 14 amino acids. In germline, CDR1 is SGHRS, CDR2 YFSETQ. Trimming at V came to 5 bases and at J to 3 bases, leaving 6 bases not matched to a gene. CDR3 region: CASSKISGSYEQYF. CDR3 nucleotides: TGCGCCAGCAGTAAGATTAGCGGGAGCTACGAGCAGTACTTC.

V usage is TRBV19 and J usage is TRBJ2-3; D is tentatively TRBD1 or TRBD2 (5 bases each). V shed 3 bases and J shed 4 bases, with 14 bases lying between them. The CDR3 consists of 15 residues. From germline, CDR1 is LNHDA and CDR2 SQIVND (reference sequence). CDR3 sequence: CASSIGTGSPDTQYF. Here the CDR3 DNA reads TGTGCCAGTAGTATTGGGACGGGAAGTCCAGATACGCAGTATTTT.

The chain uses TRBV9 and TRBJ2-7, with 11 bases matching TRBD1. Germline V gene lookup returns CDR1 SGDLS and CDR2 YYNGEE. This CDR3 contains 15 residues. V lost 6 bases, J lost 2 bases, and 7 bases stayed unmatched. DNA for the CDR3: TGTGCCAGCATGGGGAAGGGACAGGGGGCCTACGAGCAGTACTTC. Residues: CASMGKGQGAYEQYF.

The rearrangement uses TRBV6-5 and TRBJ2-1; D gene unclear. The length of the CDR3 is 15 residues. Germline assignment: CDR1 MNHEY and CDR2 SVGAGI. V lost 6 bases, J lost 0 bases, and 12 bases lay in between. The CDR3 loop reads CASRVAGYSYNEQFF. The DNA for the CDR3 is TGTGCCAGCAGAGTAGCCGGTTACTCCTACAATGAGCAGTTCTTC.

Turning to this clone: This same CDR3 is encoded by further DNA sequences in the sample. The chain couples TRBV6-5 to TRBJ2-1; no firm D call. This CDR3 spans 13 amino acids. V lost 8 bases to trimming and J lost 0 bases, with 8 bases between them. Germline-derived CDR1 and CDR2 are MNHEY and SVGAGI. The chain's CDR3 is CASRTDSYNEQFF. For the CDR3, the DNA is TGTGCCAGCCGCACCGACTCCTACAATGAGCAGTTCTTC.

About this clone: Because the CDR3's place on the DNA is in doubt, the DNA is left out and the CDR3 is given as listed by TCRdb. This chain links TRBV5-1 with TRBJ1-1; the table's D call, TRBD1, was not checked against the DNA. The CDR3 has 14 residues if both end residues are counted. The germline CDR1 and CDR2 sequences are SGHRS and YFSETQ. The CDR3 sequence: CASSFGPGGTEAFF.

The chain employs TRBV7-9 and TRBJ2-3, with 10 bases aligning to TRBD2. The junction had 8 bases not matched to a gene; V was cut back by 3 bases and J by 2 bases. The germline gives CDR1 SEHNR, CDR2 FQNEAQ (reference sequence). This CDR3 spans 17 amino acids. The CDR3 protein is CASSLGSSGRFTDTQYF. DNA of the CDR3: TGTGCCAGCAGCTTGGGGTCTAGCGGGAGATTCACAGATACGCAGTATTTT.

This sequence joins TRBV2 and TRBJ2-3, with D uncertain. The CDR3 totals 13 residues. Germline V gene lookup returns CDR1 SNHLY and CDR2 FYNNEI. V was cut by 6 bases and J by 2 bases, with 9 bases left in between. CDR3 loop: CASRPQITDTQYF. Here the CDR3 DNA reads TGTGCCAGCAGACCTCAGATCACAGATACGCAGTATTTT.

The chain links TRBV11-1 to TRBJ2-1; D might be TRBD1 (5 bases). The germline CDR1 and CDR2 sequences are SGHAT and FQDESV (reference sequence). The CDR3 sequence is 12 residues long. Trimming took 6 bases from V and 4 from J, leaving 7 bases between them. CDR3 protein: CASRSGYNEQFF. The CDR3 region has the DNA TGTGCCAGCAGGTCAGGGTACAATGAGCAGTTCTTC.

The chain couples TRBV18 to TRBJ1-1; 11 bases are a match to TRBD1. V lost 8 bases and J lost 6; bases outside the gene matches: 8. Germline CDR1 reads KGHSH; CDR2 reads LQKENI. This CDR3 is 14 amino acids long. This CDR3 is CASLLDRGLSEAFF. As DNA, the CDR3 is TGTGCCAGCCTACTGGACAGGGGGCTTTCTGAAGCTTTCTTT.

The genes are TRBV9 and TRBJ1-2; no clear D gene. Trimming cost V 3 bases and J 1 base, with 10 bases left between them. Germline CDR1 reads SGDLS; CDR2 reads YYNGEE. This CDR3 contains 14 residues. CDR3 protein: CASSDPGFNYGYTF. The CDR3 bases are TGTGCCAGCAGCGATCCTGGATTTAACTATGGCTACACCTTC.

This chain links TRBV2 with TRBJ1-1; 7 nucleotides agree with TRBD1. The trim removed 9 bases at V and 3 bases at J, leaving 4 bases unmatched. The length of the CDR3 is 12 residues. Per the germline V gene, CDR1 is SNHLY and CDR2 is FYNNEI. The DNA of the CDR3 is TGTGCCAGTGGACAGGACTACACTGAAGCTTTCTTT. Translating gives CASGQDYTEAFF.

This chain joins TRBV7-9 and TRBJ1-2; weak D call: TRBD1 (6 bases). The CDR3 runs to 17 residues. V lost 1 base and J lost 4, with 19 bases in between. CDR1 and CDR2 from the germline V gene are SEHNR and FQNEAQ (reference sequence). Written as DNA, the CDR3 is TGTGCCAGCAGCTTAGACGGACAGAGGCTTACGATCTATGGCTACACCTTC. Translation gives CASSLDGQRLTIYGYTF.

The rearrangement joins TRBV4-1 to TRBJ2-2, with TRBD2 matching over 8 bases. This CDR3 has 15 residues. Trimming took 8 bases from V and 3 from J; bases not matched to a gene: 8. Germline V CDR1 and CDR2: MGHRA, YSYEKL. CDR3 protein: CASRRAGDDTGELFF. CDR3 nucleotides: TGCGCCAGCCGTAGAGCGGGAGACGACACCGGGGAGCTGTTTTTT.

This clone is a singleton in its sample. V gene TRBV5-1 combines with J gene TRBJ2-1; D is ambiguous. Trimming cost V 0 bases and J 5 bases, with 12 bases left between them. CDR1 SGHRS and CDR2 YFSETQ come from the germline V gene. This CDR3 contains 15 residues. The chain's CDR3 is CASSLVGYGDNEQFF. In DNA form, the CDR3 reads TGCGCCAGCAGCTTGGTGGGCTATGGGGACAATGAGCAGTTCTTC. The full variable domain, with the rest looked up from reference TRBV5-1 and TRBJ2-1, is KAGVTQTPRYLIKTRGQQVTLSCSPISGHRSVSWYQQTPGQGLQFLFEYFSETQRNKGNFPGRFSGRQFSNSRSEMNVSTLELGDSALYLCASSLVGYGDNEQFFGPGTRLTVL.